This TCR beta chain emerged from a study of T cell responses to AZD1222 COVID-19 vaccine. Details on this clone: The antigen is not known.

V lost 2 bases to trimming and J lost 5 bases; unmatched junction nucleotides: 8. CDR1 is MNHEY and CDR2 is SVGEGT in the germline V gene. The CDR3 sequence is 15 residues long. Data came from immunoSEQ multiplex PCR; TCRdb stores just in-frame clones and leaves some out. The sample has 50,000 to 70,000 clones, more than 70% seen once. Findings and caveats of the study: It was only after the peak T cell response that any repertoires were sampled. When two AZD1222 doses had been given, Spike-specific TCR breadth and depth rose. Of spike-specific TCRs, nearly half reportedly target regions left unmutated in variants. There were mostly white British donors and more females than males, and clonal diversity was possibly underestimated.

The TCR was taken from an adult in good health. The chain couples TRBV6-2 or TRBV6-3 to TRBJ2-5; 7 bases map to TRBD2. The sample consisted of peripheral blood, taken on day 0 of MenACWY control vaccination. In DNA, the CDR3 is TGTGCCAGCAGTTACCCGGCGGGAGAAGGGGAGACCCAGTACTTC. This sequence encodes CASSYPAGEGETQYF.